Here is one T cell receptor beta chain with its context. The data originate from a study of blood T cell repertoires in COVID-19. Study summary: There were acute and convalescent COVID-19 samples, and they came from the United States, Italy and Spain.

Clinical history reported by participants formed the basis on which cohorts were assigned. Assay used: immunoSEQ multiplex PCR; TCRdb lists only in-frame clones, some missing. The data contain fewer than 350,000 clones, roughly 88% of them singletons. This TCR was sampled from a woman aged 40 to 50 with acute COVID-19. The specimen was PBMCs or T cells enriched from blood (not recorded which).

The CDR3 sequence: CASSQGGGRTEAFF. In DNA, the CDR3 is TGTGCCAGCAGCCAAGGTGGGGGCCGGACTGAAGCTTTCTTT. This rearrangement joins TRBV3-1 (or the pseudogene TRBV3-2) to TRBJ1-1, with TRBD1 as a possible D gene (6 bases). The germline gives CDR1 LGHDT, CDR2 YNNKEL (reference sequence). Trimming removed 1 base at V and 5 bases at J, with 11 bases between. CDR3 length equals 14 residues.